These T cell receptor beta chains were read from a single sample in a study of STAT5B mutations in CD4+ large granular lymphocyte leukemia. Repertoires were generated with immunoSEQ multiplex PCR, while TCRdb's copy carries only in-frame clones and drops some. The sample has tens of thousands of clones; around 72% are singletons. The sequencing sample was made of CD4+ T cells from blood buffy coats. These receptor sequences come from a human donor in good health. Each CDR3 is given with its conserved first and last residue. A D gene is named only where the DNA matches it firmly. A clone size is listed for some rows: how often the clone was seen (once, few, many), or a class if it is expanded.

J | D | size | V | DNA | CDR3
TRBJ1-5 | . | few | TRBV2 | TGTGCCAGCAGGAGTATAGGCAATCAGCCCCAGCATTTT | CASRSIGNQPQHF
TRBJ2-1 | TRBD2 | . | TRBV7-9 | TGTGCCAGCAGCCCGGGACTAGCTATTAGCAATGAGCAGTTCTTC | CASSPGLAISNEQFF
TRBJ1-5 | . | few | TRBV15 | TGTGCCACCAGCGGGGGCAATCAGCCCCAGCATTTT | CATSGGNQPQHF
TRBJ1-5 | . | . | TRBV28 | TGTGCCAGCAGTTGGGCGGGGGGGCCCAATCAGCCCCAGCATTTT | CASSWAGGPNQPQHF
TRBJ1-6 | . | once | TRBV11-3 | TGTGCCAGCAGCTTACCTGGGTTTTTCCCCCACTTT | CASSLPGFFPHF
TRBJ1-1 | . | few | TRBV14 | TGTGCCAGCAGCCAAGCTTCGTGGGGTCGGGGCACTGAAGCTTTCTTT | CASSQASWGRGTEAFF
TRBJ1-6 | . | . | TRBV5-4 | TGTGCCAGCAGCTTGGTAGGGAATTCACCCCTCCACTTT | CASSLVGNSPLHF
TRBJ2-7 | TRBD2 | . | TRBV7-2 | TGTGCCAGCAGCCCGGAAAGGACTAGCGGGCGATCCTACGAGCAGTACTTC | CASSPERTSGRSYEQYF
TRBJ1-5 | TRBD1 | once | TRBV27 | TGTGCCAGCAGACCTGAGATCCGGGACAGGGGCCAGCCCCAGCATTTT | CASRPEIRDRGQPQHF
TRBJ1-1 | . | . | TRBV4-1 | TGCGCCAGCAGCCAGGACCCGGGGGCCACTGAAGCTTTCTTT | CASSQDPGATEAFF
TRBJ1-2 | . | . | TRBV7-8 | TGTGCCAGCAGCCAAGGACAGTATGGCTACACCTTC | CASSQGQYGYTF
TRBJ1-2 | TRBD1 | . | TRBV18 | TGTGCCAGCTCACCACAGGGGGCGAACTATGGCTACACCTTC | CASSPQGANYGYTF
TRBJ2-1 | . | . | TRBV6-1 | TGTGCCAGCAGTGAAGCTTATTCGGGTCCCAATGAGCAGTTCTTC | CASSEAYSGPNEQFF
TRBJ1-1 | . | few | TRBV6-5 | TGTGCCAGCAAGCCCGGCCTGATGAACACTGAAGCTTTCTTT | CASKPGLMNTEAFF
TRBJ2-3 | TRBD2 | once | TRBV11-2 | TGTGCCAGCAGCTTAGGTAGAGGGCGGGGGGGACGCACAGATACGCAGTATTTT | CASSLGRGRGGRTDTQYF
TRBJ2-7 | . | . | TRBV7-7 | TGTGCTAGCAGCTTCCGCCGAGACTCCTACGAGCAGTACTTC | CASSFRRDSYEQYF
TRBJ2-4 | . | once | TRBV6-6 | TGTGCCAGCAGTTATTTGGGGACGGACAAAAACATTCAGTACTTC | CASSYLGTDKNIQYF
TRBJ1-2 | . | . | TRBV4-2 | TGTGCCAGCAGCCTACAGGGCGACAGTGGCTACACCTTC | CASSLQGDSGYTF
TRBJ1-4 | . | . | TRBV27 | TGTGCCAGCAGTTTTGAAGGATGGGGGGAAAAACTGTTTTTT | CASSFEGWGEKLFF
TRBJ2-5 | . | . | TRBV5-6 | TGTGCCAGCCTACAGTCCCTTAAACAAGAGACCCAGTACTTC | CASLQSLKQETQYF
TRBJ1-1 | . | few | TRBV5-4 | TGTGCCAGCAGCCTAGGTGGGAACACTGAAGCTTTCTTT | CASSLGGNTEAFF
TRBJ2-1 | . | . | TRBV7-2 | TGTGCCAGCAGCTTAGTATGGGGAGCTAGTAATGAGCAGTTCTTC | CASSLVWGASNEQFF
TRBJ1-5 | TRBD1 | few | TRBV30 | TGTGCCTGGACCCGACAGGGGGCGGATCAGCCCCAGCATTTT | CAWTRQGADQPQHF
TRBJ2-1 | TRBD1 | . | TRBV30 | TGTGCCTGGAGTCCCGGGACAGGGACCTACAATGAGCAGTTCTTC | CAWSPGTGTYNEQFF
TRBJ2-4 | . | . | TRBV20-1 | TGCAGTGCTAGAGAGGGCCGGACACAGTACTTC | CSAREGRTQYF
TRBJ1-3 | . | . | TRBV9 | TGTGCCAGCAGCGTAGCCCCAGGGGTAGGAAACACCATATATTTT | CASSVAPGVGNTIYF
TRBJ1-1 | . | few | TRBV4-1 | TGCGCCAGCAGCCAAGTCACTCTCCGGGGGCGCGACACTGAAGCTTTCTTT | CASSQVTLRGRDTEAFF
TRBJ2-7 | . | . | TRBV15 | TGTGCCACCAGCATCGCAGCGTACTCCTACGAGCAGTACTTC | CATSIAAYSYEQYF
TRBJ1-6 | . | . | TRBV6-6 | TGTGCCAGCAACCCAATAGATAATTCACCCCTCCACTTT | CASNPIDNSPLHF
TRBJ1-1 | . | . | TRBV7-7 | TGTGCTAGAGACAGTAACACTGAAGCTTTCTTT | CARDSNTEAFF
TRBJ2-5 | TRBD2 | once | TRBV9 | TGTGCCAGCAGCGTAATGGGGACTAGTCAAGAGACCCAGTACTTC | CASSVMGTSQETQYF
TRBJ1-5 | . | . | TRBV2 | TGTGCCAGCAGTGAAGCGGGTATAGGTCAGCCCCAGCATTTT | CASSEAGIGQPQHF
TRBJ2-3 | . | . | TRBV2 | TGTGCCAGCAGTGAAGCCGGGTATAGGATCACAGATACGCAGTATTTT | CASSEAGYRITDTQYF
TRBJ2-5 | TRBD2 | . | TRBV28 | TGTGCCAGCAGGGGACTAGCGGCTCAAGAGACCCAGTACTTC | CASRGLAAQETQYF
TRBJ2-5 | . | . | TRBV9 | TGTGCCAGCAGCGTCGGACCGATCCAAGAGACCCAGTACTTC | CASSVGPIQETQYF
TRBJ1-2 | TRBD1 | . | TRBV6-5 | TGTGCCAGCAGTTACGGGACAGGGGGAGTCTATGGCTACACCTTC | CASSYGTGGVYGYTF
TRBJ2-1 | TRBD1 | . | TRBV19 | TGTGCCAGTAGTCAAGGCAGGGGGCCCAACAATGAGCAGTTCTTC | CASSQGRGPNNEQFF
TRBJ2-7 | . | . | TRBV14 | TGTGCCAGCAGCCAAGATCTTTTCGACGAGCAGTACTTC | CASSQDLFDEQYF
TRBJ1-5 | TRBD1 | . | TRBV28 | TGTGCCAGCACCAACAGGGGCGGGGGGGGCAATCAGCCCCAGCATTTT | CASTNRGGGGNQPQHF
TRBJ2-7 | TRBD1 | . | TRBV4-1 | TGCGCCAGCAGCCATCCTTTCCGGGACAGAAAGGGCAACGAGCAGTACTTC | CASSHPFRDRKGNEQYF
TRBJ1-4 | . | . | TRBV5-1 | TGCGCCAGCAGCCTCCAGGACGGAAACAATGAAAAACTGTTTTTT | CASSLQDGNNEKLFF
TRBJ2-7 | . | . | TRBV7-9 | TGTGCCAGCAGCTTAGAGGGGACCCTGAAGTACTTC | CASSLEGTLKYF
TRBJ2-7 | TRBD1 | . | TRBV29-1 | TGCAGCGCCAAGACGCCGGGACAGGGGGCTGGATACGAGCAGTACTTC | CSAKTPGQGAGYEQYF
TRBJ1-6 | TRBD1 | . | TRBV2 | TGTGCCAGCAGCTTACAGACAGGGGGCGTTTCACCCCTCCACTTT | CASSLQTGGVSPLHF
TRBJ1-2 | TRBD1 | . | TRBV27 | TGTGCCAGCAGTTCTATCACCGGGACAGGGGGCACCTATGGCTACACCTTC | CASSSITGTGGTYGYTF
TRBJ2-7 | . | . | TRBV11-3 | TGTGCCAGCAGCCCCTCGGGAGATTCCTACGAGCAGTACTTC | CASSPSGDSYEQYF
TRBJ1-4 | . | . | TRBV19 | TGTGCCACCGCCACAATCGGACAGACAAATGAAAAACTGTTTTTT | CATATIGQTNEKLFF
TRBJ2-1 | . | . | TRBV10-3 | TGTGCCATCAGCCACCGACTAGAGTTGAATGGTGAGCAGTTCTTC | CAISHRLELNGEQFF
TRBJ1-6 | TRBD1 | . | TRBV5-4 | TGTGCCAGCAGGTCACAGGGGAATAATTCACCCCTCCACTTT | CASRSQGNNSPLHF
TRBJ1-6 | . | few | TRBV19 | TGTGCCAGTAGTATAGGGGACCCAAATTCACCCCTCCACTTT | CASSIGDPNSPLHF
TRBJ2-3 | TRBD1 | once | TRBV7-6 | TGTGCCAGCAGCTTAGAGGGACAGGACACAGATACGCAGTATTTT | CASSLEGQDTDTQYF
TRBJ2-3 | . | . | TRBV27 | TGTGCCAGCAGTCGGACAGTATCTTACACAGATACGCAGTATTTT | CASSRTVSYTDTQYF
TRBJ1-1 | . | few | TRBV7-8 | TGTGCCAGCAGCGGGGCGGTCAGGGCCGCTTTCTTT | CASSGAVRAAFF
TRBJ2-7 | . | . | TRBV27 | TGTGCCAGCAGCCGAAGACCGGGTCTGAATTACGAGCAGTACTTC | CASSRRPGLNYEQYF
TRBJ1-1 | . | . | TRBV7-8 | TGTGCCAGCAGCACTCAAGGTAGGGCTTCGGCTGAAGCTTTCTTT | CASSTQGRASAEAFF
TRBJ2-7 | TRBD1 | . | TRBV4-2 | TGTGCCAGCAGCAACGGACAGGGCGTCTCCCACGAGCAGTACTTC | CASSNGQGVSHEQYF
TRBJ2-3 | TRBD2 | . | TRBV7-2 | TGTGCCAGCAGCAAACTAGCGGGAGTCACAGATACGCAGTATTTT | CASSKLAGVTDTQYF
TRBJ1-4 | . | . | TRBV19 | TGTGCCAGTAGTTCCGGACTGAAACTGTTTTTT | CASSSGLKLFF
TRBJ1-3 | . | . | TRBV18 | TGTGCCAGCTCACCAAGGAAGGCCTCTGGAAACACCATATATTTT | CASSPRKASGNTIYF
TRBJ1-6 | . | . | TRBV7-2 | TGTGCCAGCAGCCCCCCGCAACGGTCACCCCTCCACTTT | CASSPPQRSPLHF